This T cell receptor beta chain is drawn from a study of tumor-infiltrating lymphocytes in primary liver carcinoma (TCRdb year 2017). Study-level background: The five patients, three men and two women aged 30 to 69 years, had hepatocellular carcinoma (four) or combined HCC and intrahepatic cholangiocarcinoma (one). Tumors of the five patients were stage T1-T3 N0M0 with maximum diameters of roughly 4.2 to 11 cm. Each sample produced roughly 3.5 to 8 million productive TCRbeta reads, and read depth showed no significant difference between tissue types. TCRbeta repertoire sequencing, expression microarrays and whole-exome sequencing were combined in the study across five regions of each liver tumor, with adjacent normal tissue and blood also included. A total of roughly 35 specimens from 5 patients went through TCRbeta repertoire sequencing, namely 25 tumor regions, 5 adjacent noncancerous liver tissues and 5 peripheral blood samples. To link TCRbeta repertoire diversity to the local molecular phenotype, the approximately 26 tumor region samples were profiled with Agilent mRNA microarrays. Technical replicate repertoires showed high reproducibility, with mean shared-clone rates about 0.92 and correlation coefficients above 0.98.

The investigation overall reported the following: Because the samples were bulk and unsorted, CD4+ and CD8+ T cell repertoires could not be compared. Only about 8-25% of top clones were present in all five regions of a tumor, suggesting spatial heterogeneity of tumor-infiltrating T cells. With just a handful of patients in the study, the authors point out that the findings should be validated in a larger study. Compared with blood, tumors had a significantly larger share of the repertoire taken up by the top 250 clones (p = 0.039). Because only the TCR beta chain was sequenced and unpaired alpha chains were not captured, true repertoire diversity is likely underestimated. Pairs of tumor regions showed greater repertoire overlap (mean roughly 36%) than tumor-adjacent pairs (roughly 17%) or tumor-blood pairs (approximately 15%), which is consistent with antigen-driven expansion.

As for this clonotype: Its antigen is still unknown. One junction end disagrees with the germline gene, perhaps due to a read error.

The CDR3 numbers 15 residues from cysteine through phenylalanine. Only the CDR3 DNA is retained, 45 bases long and in frame from the first base. CDR1 WSHSY and CDR2 SAAADI were looked up in the germline V gene. Total RNA and DNA were co-extracted without cell sorting from approximately 20-30 mg of bulk tissue using the AllPrep DNA/RNA mini kit. Surgical resection was performed in China between November 2015 and early 2016 on about 5 patients with histopathologically diagnosed primary liver carcinoma. Chronic HBV infection was present in the patients, and the patients were treatment-naive at sampling. Five spatially separated regions were sampled per tumor: superior, inferior, left-lateral and right-lateral poles, plus the tumor centre. Histology showed that every tumor sample contained more than 80% viable tumor cells. Each fresh piece of tumor and adjacent tissue was cut in two, with one half stored in RNAlater at -80 degrees C and the other half sent for histology.

A constant-region primer and ProtoScript II reverse transcriptase were used to reverse-transcribe TCRbeta-specific cDNA from roughly 0.5 ug total RNA. Construction of the TCRbeta libraries relied on three nested rounds of multiplex PCR, following a slightly modified ARM-PCR procedure. Each of the first two PCR rounds ran for approximately 10 cycles using multiplex TRBV1-TRBV30 forward primers together with a Cbeta reverse primer. Sample barcodes and Illumina adapters were added in a final 25-cycle PCR with Deep VentR polymerase. Before sequencing, amplicons between 200 and 500 bp were purified from gel using a QIAquick gel extraction kit. The TCRbeta amplicons were sequenced with 250-bp paired-end reads on an Illumina HiSeq 2500. Turning to the authors' computational methods: Reads were quality-trimmed with Trimmomatic v0.33, and paired reads were merged with FLASH v1.2.11 to recover full CDR3 sequences. MiGEC v1.2.1b assigned V, D and J germline segments to the rearranged TCRbeta sequences. Clonotype statistics and Shannon-Wiener diversity indices were calculated with VDJtools v1.0.0. To reduce sampling bias, subsequent analyses other than the diversity analysis used only the 250 most abundant clonotypes in each sample. The raw public reads went through TCRdb reprocessing: fastp at Q25, MiXCR clone calling, in-frame beta chains kept. Here each entry gathers all rows of one CDR3 protein and keeps the most common genes and DNA. The V and J calls reflect TCRdb's pipeline rather than the authors' work. The sample records about 100,000 distinct CDR3 sequences, about three quarters of which are singletons. The top ten constitute approximately 10% of the sample.

The specimen sequenced was liver tumor tissue from sampling region 5. The meaning of the sample's cell subset or site label: tumor region T5, tumor centre. The sequence was collected from a woman in her sixties with primary liver carcinoma and hepatitis B virus infection. The chain is encoded by TRBV10-2 joined to TRBJ2-6, with the D gene uncertain. DNA sequence: TGCGCCAGCATGCAGAGCCAGGCTGGGGTCAAGGTCCTAACTTTC. This translates into CASMQSQAGVKVLTF.